The rows below give T cell receptor beta chains drawn from one sample of a study of PD-L1 blockade in urothelial cancer. Profiled with immunoSEQ multiplex PCR; TCRdb holds only in-frame clones, not every one. There are roughly 87,000 clones in the sample; about 85% occur only once, and more than 5.5% lies in the top ten. This material consisted of PBMCs, taken around atezolizumab (anti-PD-L1) treatment. The source of these receptors is a woman between 65 and 79 years old with urothelial cancer. CDR3s include the opening cysteine and the closing phenylalanine or tryptophan. A D gene is named only where the DNA matches it firmly. Where a row states a size, it is once, few, many or the class of an expanded clone; other rows omit it.

v_gene: TRBV15
d_gene: .
abundance: .
j_gene: TRBJ1-1
CDR3aa: CATSRDTDRPGAFF
CDR3nt: TGTGCCACCAGCCGAGACACAGATCGGCCTGGGGCTTTCTTT

v_gene: TRBV18
d_gene: .
abundance: .
j_gene: TRBJ1-5
CDR3aa: CASSPPGGNSNQPQHF
CDR3nt: TGTGCCAGCTCACCACCCGGGGGAAATAGCAATCAGCCCCAGCATTTT

v_gene: TRBV2
d_gene: .
abundance: few
j_gene: TRBJ1-2
CDR3aa: CASSEASGNYGYTF
CDR3nt: TGTGCCAGCAGTGAAGCCTCAGGGAACTATGGCTACACCTTC

v_gene: TRBV28
d_gene: TRBD2
abundance: .
j_gene: TRBJ2-2
CDR3aa: CASSLAGGTGELFF
CDR3nt: TGTGCCAGCAGTTTAGCGGGGGGCACCGGGGAGCTGTTTTTT

v_gene: TRBV7-9
d_gene: .
abundance: .
j_gene: TRBJ1-4
CDR3aa: CASSLAPRDDEKLFF
CDR3nt: TGTGCCAGCAGCTTAGCCCCCAGGGATGATGAAAAACTGTTTTTT

v_gene: TRBV2
d_gene: .
abundance: .
j_gene: TRBJ2-7
CDR3aa: CASRRMGPAYYEQYF
CDR3nt: TGTGCCAGCAGACGGATGGGCCCCGCTTACTACGAGCAGTACTTC

v_gene: TRBV30
d_gene: .
abundance: .
j_gene: TRBJ1-4
CDR3aa: CAWSNPIRGSTPGKLFF
CDR3nt: TGTGCCTGGAGTAACCCCATCAGGGGTAGTACTCCAGGTAAACTGTTTTTT

v_gene: TRBV6-1
d_gene: .
abundance: .
j_gene: TRBJ2-6
CDR3aa: CASSDVTPSSGANVLTF
CDR3nt: TGTGCCAGCAGTGATGTCACCCCGAGCTCTGGGGCCAACGTCCTGACTTTC

v_gene: TRBV2
d_gene: .
abundance: .
j_gene: TRBJ1-4
CDR3aa: CASSLLSSRTNEKLFF
CDR3nt: TGTGCCAGCAGCCTACTTAGCTCAAGAACTAATGAAAAACTGTTTTTT

v_gene: TRBV30
d_gene: TRBD1
abundance: .
j_gene: TRBJ1-2
CDR3aa: CAWSFVEGQGYGYTF
CDR3nt: TGTGCCTGGAGTTTTGTTGAGGGACAGGGATATGGCTACACCTTC

v_gene: TRBV6-6
d_gene: TRBD1
abundance: few
j_gene: TRBJ1-5
CDR3aa: CASSYSWTGPPQPQHF
CDR3nt: TGTGCCAGCAGTTACAGCTGGACAGGGCCCCCTCAGCCCCAGCATTTT

v_gene: TRBV10-2
d_gene: .
abundance: .
j_gene: TRBJ2-7
CDR3aa: CASQTPDSTHEQYF
CDR3nt: TGCGCCAGCCAAACCCCAGACAGTACCCACGAGCAGTACTTC

v_gene: TRBV6-5
d_gene: TRBD1
abundance: .
j_gene: TRBJ2-7
CDR3aa: CASKRSGTARYEQYF
CDR3nt: TGTGCCAGCAAGCGATCCGGGACAGCCAGATACGAGCAGTACTTC

v_gene: TRBV7-9
d_gene: .
abundance: .
j_gene: TRBJ1-1
CDR3aa: CASSFTGLNTEAFF
CDR3nt: TGTGCCAGCAGCTTTACAGGGCTTAACACTGAAGCTTTCTTT

v_gene: TRBV19
d_gene: TRBD1
abundance: .
j_gene: TRBJ1-1
CDR3aa: CASVGLGQANTEAFF
CDR3nt: TGTGCCAGTGTGGGTCTGGGACAGGCTAACACTGAAGCTTTCTTT

v_gene: TRBV11-2
d_gene: .
abundance: few
j_gene: TRBJ2-7
CDR3aa: CASSSPGLAYEQYF
CDR3nt: TGTGCCAGCAGCTCCCCAGGGTTGGCCTATGAGCAGTACTTC

v_gene: TRBV19
d_gene: TRBD1
abundance: .
j_gene: TRBJ1-5
CDR3aa: CASSFGTGGKNQPQHF
CDR3nt: TGTGCCAGTAGTTTTGGGACAGGGGGCAAAAATCAGCCCCAGCATTTT

v_gene: TRBV29-1
d_gene: TRBD2
abundance: .
j_gene: TRBJ2-2
CDR3aa: CSTIWGGEETGELFF
CDR3nt: TGCAGCACCATCTGGGGGGGTGAGGAGACCGGGGAGCTGTTTTTT

v_gene: TRBV18
d_gene: TRBD1
abundance: few
j_gene: TRBJ1-6
CDR3aa: CASSPLRTGESYNSPLHF
CDR3nt: TGTGCCAGCTCACCCCTCCGGACAGGGGAGTCCTATAATTCACCCCTCCACTTT

v_gene: TRBV7-2
d_gene: TRBD1
abundance: .
j_gene: TRBJ2-7
CDR3aa: CASSRGTGGGYEQYF
CDR3nt: TGTGCCAGCAGCCGTGGGACAGGGGGCGGCTACGAGCAGTACTTC

v_gene: TRBV6-5
d_gene: TRBD1
abundance: .
j_gene: TRBJ2-5
CDR3aa: CASSPDRGYQETQYF
CDR3nt: TGTGCCAGCAGCCCCGACAGGGGATACCAAGAGACCCAGTACTTC

v_gene: TRBV10-3
d_gene: TRBD1
abundance: .
j_gene: TRBJ1-1
CDR3aa: CAISVQGQPNTEAFF
CDR3nt: TGTGCCATCAGTGTGCAGGGACAGCCGAACACTGAAGCTTTCTTT

v_gene: TRBV5-5
d_gene: .
abundance: .
j_gene: TRBJ1-4
CDR3aa: CASSVSHGGNNEKLFF
CDR3nt: TGTGCCAGCAGCGTTAGTCATGGGGGGAATAATGAAAAACTGTTTTTT

v_gene: TRBV10-1
d_gene: .
abundance: .
j_gene: TRBJ2-7
CDR3aa: CASSDGGSYEQYF
CDR3nt: TGCGCCAGCAGTGACGGCGGCTCCTACGAGCAGTACTTC

v_gene: TRBV19
d_gene: TRBD2
abundance: once
j_gene: TRBJ2-7
CDR3aa: CASSIGLAGFYEQYF
CDR3nt: TGTGCCAGTAGTATCGGACTAGCGGGGTTTTACGAGCAGTACTTC

v_gene: TRBV7-2
d_gene: TRBD2
abundance: .
j_gene: TRBJ2-5
CDR3aa: CASSLTSGSAIRAQETQYF
CDR3nt: TGTGCCAGCAGCCTGACTAGCGGGAGCGCGATCCGGGCCCAAGAGACCCAGTACTTC

v_gene: TRBV5-4
d_gene: TRBD2
abundance: .
j_gene: TRBJ2-7
CDR3aa: CASRPGLAGYEQYF
CDR3nt: TGTGCCAGCAGGCCTGGACTAGCGGGGTACGAGCAGTACTTC

v_gene: TRBV7-6
d_gene: .
abundance: .
j_gene: TRBJ2-5
CDR3aa: CASSPTGAQYF
CDR3nt: TGTGCCAGCAGCCCTACGGGAGCCCAGTACTTC

v_gene: TRBV7-8
d_gene: TRBD1
abundance: .
j_gene: TRBJ1-3
CDR3aa: CASSFYSGQGAGNTIYF
CDR3nt: TGTGCCAGCAGCTTCTATTCGGGACAGGGGGCTGGAAACACCATATATTTT

v_gene: TRBV4-2
d_gene: .
abundance: few
j_gene: TRBJ1-2
CDR3aa: CASSRPGGYTF
CDR3nt: TGTGCCAGCAGCCGCCCGGGGGGCTACACCTTC

v_gene: TRBV2
d_gene: .
abundance: .
j_gene: TRBJ2-1
CDR3aa: CASSEHPGSGSYNEQFF
CDR3nt: TGTGCCAGCAGTGAACATCCGGGGAGTGGCTCCTACAATGAGCAGTTCTTC

v_gene: TRBV5-4
d_gene: TRBD2
abundance: few
j_gene: TRBJ2-1
CDR3aa: CASSLTSGSYNEQFF
CDR3nt: TGTGCCAGCAGCTTGACTAGCGGGTCCTACAATGAGCAGTTCTTC

v_gene: TRBV9
d_gene: TRBD2
abundance: .
j_gene: TRBJ2-3
CDR3aa: CASSGGTSGGYTTDTQYF
CDR3nt: TGTGCCAGCAGCGGCGGGACTAGCGGGGGGTATACGACAGATACGCAGTATTTT

v_gene: TRBV5-6
d_gene: .
abundance: .
j_gene: TRBJ2-1
CDR3aa: CASSLVRDEQFF
CDR3nt: TGTGCCAGCAGCTTGGTACGGGATGAGCAGTTCTTC

v_gene: TRBV6-4
d_gene: .
abundance: .
j_gene: TRBJ2-2
CDR3aa: CASSGSEIAGELFF
CDR3nt: TGTGCCAGCAGTGGTAGCGAAATAGCCGGGGAGCTGTTTTTT

v_gene: TRBV2
d_gene: .
abundance: .
j_gene: TRBJ2-7
CDR3aa: CGVGNYEQYF
CDR3nt: TGTGGGGTCGGGAACTACGAGCAGTACTTC

v_gene: TRBV5-1
d_gene: TRBD1
abundance: .
j_gene: TRBJ2-7
CDR3aa: CASSLAGTGFGEQYF
CDR3nt: TGCGCCAGCAGCTTGGCCGGGACAGGGTTCGGGGAGCAGTACTTC

v_gene: TRBV30
d_gene: TRBD1
abundance: .
j_gene: TRBJ2-3
CDR3aa: CARQGGTDTQYF
CDR3nt: TGTGCCCGACAGGGAGGCACAGATACGCAGTATTTT

v_gene: TRBV4-2
d_gene: TRBD2
abundance: .
j_gene: TRBJ2-7
CDR3aa: CASSEVAGFSYEQYF
CDR3nt: TGTGCCAGCAGCGAGGTAGCGGGGTTCTCCTACGAGCAGTACTTC

v_gene: TRBV15
d_gene: TRBD1
abundance: .
j_gene: TRBJ2-7
CDR3aa: CATSREQGAGEQYF
CDR3nt: TGTGCCACCAGCAGAGAGCAGGGGGCGGGAGAGCAGTACTTC

v_gene: TRBV5-4
d_gene: .
abundance: few
j_gene: TRBJ2-2
CDR3aa: CASSLGATGPLVTGELFF
CDR3nt: TGTGCCAGCAGCTTGGGGGCTACAGGGCCCCTAGTCACCGGGGAGCTGTTTTTT

v_gene: TRBV4-3
d_gene: .
abundance: .
j_gene: TRBJ2-1
CDR3aa: CASSRELSGVYNEQFF
CDR3nt: TGCGCCAGCAGCCGGGAACTAAGCGGAGTTTACAATGAGCAGTTCTTC

v_gene: TRBV7-8
d_gene: .
abundance: .
j_gene: TRBJ2-1
CDR3aa: CASSLVGGSGDGEQFF
CDR3nt: TGTGCCAGCAGCTTGGTTGGGGGTAGCGGTGACGGTGAGCAGTTCTTC

v_gene: TRBV7-2
d_gene: .
abundance: .
j_gene: TRBJ1-1
CDR3aa: CASSLDLGLEAFF
CDR3nt: TGTGCCAGCAGCTTAGACTTGGGGCTTGAAGCTTTCTTT

v_gene: TRBV5-1
d_gene: .
abundance: .
j_gene: TRBJ1-2
CDR3aa: CASSYYRRDGIYGYTF
CDR3nt: TGCGCCAGCAGCTACTACCGGCGGGACGGGATTTATGGCTACACCTTC

v_gene: TRBV29-1
d_gene: TRBD1
abundance: .
j_gene: TRBJ2-1
CDR3aa: CSVSTGRSYNEQFF
CDR3nt: TGCAGCGTTTCGACAGGGCGCTCCTACAATGAGCAGTTCTTC

v_gene: TRBV2
d_gene: TRBD2
abundance: .
j_gene: TRBJ2-1
CDR3aa: CASTGTSGADEQFF
CDR3nt: TGTGCCAGCACCGGGACTAGCGGGGCTGATGAGCAGTTCTTC

v_gene: TRBV18
d_gene: TRBD1
abundance: .
j_gene: TRBJ1-5
CDR3aa: CASSPDQGADQPQHF
CDR3nt: TGTGCCAGCTCACCCGACCAGGGGGCGGATCAGCCCCAGCATTTT